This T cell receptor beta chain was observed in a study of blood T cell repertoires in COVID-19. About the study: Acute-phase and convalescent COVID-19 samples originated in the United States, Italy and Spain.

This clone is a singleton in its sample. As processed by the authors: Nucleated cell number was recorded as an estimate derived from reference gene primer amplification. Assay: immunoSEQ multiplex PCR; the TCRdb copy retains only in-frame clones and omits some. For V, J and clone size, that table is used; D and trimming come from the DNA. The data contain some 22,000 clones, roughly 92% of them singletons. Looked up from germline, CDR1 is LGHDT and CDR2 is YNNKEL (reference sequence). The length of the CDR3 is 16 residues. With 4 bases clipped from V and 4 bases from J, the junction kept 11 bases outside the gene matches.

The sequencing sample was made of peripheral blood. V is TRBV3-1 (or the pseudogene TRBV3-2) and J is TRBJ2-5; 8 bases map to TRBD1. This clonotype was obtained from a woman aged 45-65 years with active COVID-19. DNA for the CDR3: TGTGCCAGCAGCCGTTCCGGGACAGGTCGTAGAGAGACCCAGTACTTC. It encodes CASSRSGTGRRETQYF.